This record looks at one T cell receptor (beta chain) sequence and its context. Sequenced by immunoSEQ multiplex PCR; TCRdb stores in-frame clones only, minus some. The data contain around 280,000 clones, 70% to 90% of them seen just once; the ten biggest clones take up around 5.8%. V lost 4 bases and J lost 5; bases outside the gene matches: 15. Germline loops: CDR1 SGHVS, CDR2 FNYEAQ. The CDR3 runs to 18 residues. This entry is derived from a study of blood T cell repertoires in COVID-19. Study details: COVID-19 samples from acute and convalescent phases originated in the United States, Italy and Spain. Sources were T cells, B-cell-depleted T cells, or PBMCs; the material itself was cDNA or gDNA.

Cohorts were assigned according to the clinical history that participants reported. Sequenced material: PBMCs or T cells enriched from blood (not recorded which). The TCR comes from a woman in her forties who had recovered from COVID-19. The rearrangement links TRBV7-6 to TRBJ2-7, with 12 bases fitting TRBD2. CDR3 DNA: TGTGCCAGCAGCTCAGGGACAGGAGGGACTAGCGGGCAGGACGAGCAGTACTTC. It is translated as CASSSGTGGTSGQDEQYF.